This paragraph reports one T cell receptor beta chain. It has no known antigen specificity. Base qualities are not recorded, but no much larger clone differs from it by a single base. Patients with a history of autoimmune disease or receiving systemic immunosuppression were excluded from the trial. Peripheral blood for TCR sequencing was collected from all dose cohorts at baseline, on cycle 4 day 1, and on cycle 7 day 1. The samples were taken from a phase I, first-in-human, multicenter, open-label dose-escalation trial of ivuxolimab. Adults with locally advanced or metastatic melanoma, renal cell, hepatocellular, or head and neck squamous cell carcinoma were enrolled in the trial. Before TCR sequencing, CD4+ T cells and CD8+ T cells were sorted from peripheral blood as separate populations. V lost 0 bases and J lost 7 bases, and the count of bases not matched to a germline gene is 7. CDR1 and CDR2 (GTSNPN, SVGIG) derive from the germline V gene (reference sequence). Measured from the cysteine to the phenylalanine, the CDR3 is 15 residues long. Solely the CDR3 DNA is kept, with 45 bases framed from the first base.

This entry belongs to a study of OX40 agonist ivuxolimab in advanced cancers. Regarding the research as a whole: Ivuxolimab was an agonistic, fully human IgG2 monoclonal antibody directed against OX40 (CD134), a costimulatory receptor. In the dose-escalation cohort, roughly four fifths of patients were male, and the mean age was approximately 64 years, with a range of roughly 23 to 85. Intravenous ivuxolimab was administered to patients every 2 weeks at six dose levels: 0.01, 0.1, 0.3, 1.5, 3 and 10 mg/kg. The paper covers the monotherapy dose-escalation part of the phase I ivuxolimab trial, which included N of about 50 patients. The point of sequencing TCRbeta in the periphery was to test whether ivuxolimab changed TCR sequence diversity and drove clonal T-cell expansion. Patients were allowed to have had prior anti-PD-1, anti-PD-L1 or anti-CTLA-4 therapy, and approximately 40% of the dose-escalation patients had been treated with checkpoint inhibitors. Of the approximately 53 patients in dose escalation, about 20 had hepatocellular carcinoma, some 15 had melanoma, 9 had renal cell carcinoma and 9 had head and neck cancer. Partial responses were achieved by three dose-escalation patients, of whom one had hepatocellular carcinoma and two had cutaneous melanoma.

Overall results and qualifications from the work: In the 0.1-3.0 mg/kg groups, partial responders were among the patients with the lowest normalized peripheral clonal expansion, particularly in CD8+ T cells. The antigen specificity of the clonally expanded peripheral T cells was not determined. Low levels of normalized T-cell clonal expansion were also seen in some patients who did not respond. At doses from 0.1 to 3.0 mg/kg, clonal expansion was seen in both CD4+ and CD8+ blood T cells between baseline and week 6. After ivuxolimab, expanded clones were on average more numerous among CD8+ T cells than among CD4+ T cells.

For sequencing of the TCRbeta CDR3 region, genomic DNA was extracted from the sorted cells. The immunoSEQ Assay was used for sequencing of TCRbeta CDR3 regions. Here the immuneACCESS table is served through TCRdb, limited to in-frame sequences with V and J called. Missing clones are a known gap in these copies; in checked studies unresolved V genes cover under half, and the rest lacks a known reason. The sample table holds tens of thousands of clones, of which about 89% were seen once. The ten most abundant clones make up roughly 4% of the sample. The chain employs TRBV30 and TRBJ1-4, with 8 central nucleotides matching TRBD1. This material consisted of CD4+ or CD8+ T cells sorted from blood, taken in a trial of the OX40 agonist ivuxolimab. The sequence was collected from an adult with an advanced solid tumor such as melanoma, head and neck, liver or kidney cancer. The CDR3 region: CAWSVLGQGSEKLFF. Here is the DNA: TGTGCCTGGAGTGTACTAGGACAGGGTAGTGAAAAACTGTTTTTT.